The rows below give T cell receptor beta chains drawn from one sample of a study of shared clonotypes between healthy human individuals. The table came from immunoSEQ multiplex PCR; TCRdb's copy has only in-frame clones and leaves some out. Seen here are approximately 2,300,000 clones, 85% to 95% observed once, and the top ten hold 0.37%. Sequencing used naive CD4+ T cells from PBMCs. The origin of the receptors is a man between 18 and 35 years old in good health. Some clones in this sample may be carry-over from other donors' samples. The CDR3 runs from the conserved cysteine through the conserved F or W. The order of the fields is CDR3 length, J gene, V gene, clone size, D gene, CDR3 DNA, CDR3 protein. D genes are given only for firm matches. Size is omitted from some rows. Given values are once, few, many or a class for expanded clones.

13 TRBJ1-5 TRBV4-1 NA NA TGCGCCAGCAGCCAAACCCCTAATCAGCCCCAGCATTTT CASSQTPNQPQHF
16 TRBJ1-1 TRBV5-1 NA TRBD1 TGCGCCAGCAGCCCATCTACGACAGGGATGAACACTGAAGCTTTCTTT CASSPSTTGMNTEAFF
17 TRBJ1-3 TRBV28 NA NA TGTGCCAGCAGTTCCCCCCGGGGGGCGAGGTCCGGAAACACCATATATTTT CASSSPRGARSGNTIYF
17 TRBJ2-7 TRBV11-2 NA TRBD2 TGTGCCAGCAGCTTAATTGGGCTAGCGGGAGGGCCACTCGAGCAGTACTTC CASSLIGLAGGPLEQYF
12 TRBJ1-6 TRBV6-1 NA NA TGTGCCAGCAGGCTTGGGTGGTCACCCCTCCACTTT CASRLGWSPLHF
15 TRBJ2-1 TRBV4-1 NA NA TGCGCCAGCAGCCAAGGCATTGTGGGGTACAATGAGCAGTTCTTC CASSQGIVGYNEQFF
16 TRBJ2-2 TRBV7-8 once NA TGTGCCAGCAGCTCCCACCGACTAGTTTTTGCCGGGGAGCTGTTTTTT CASSSHRLVFAGELFF
16 TRBJ2-2 TRBV5-1 NA NA TGCGCCAGCAGCTTGGATGGGGGCTGGAACACCGGGGAGCTGTTTTTT CASSLDGGWNTGELFF
15 TRBJ1-5 TRBV28 NA NA TGTGCCAGCAGACCCTTCGTGCATAGCAATCAGCCCCAGCATTTT CASRPFVHSNQPQHF
15 TRBJ2-5 TRBV4-1 NA NA TGCGCCAGCAGCCGTAAAAGAGGCAGCCAAGAGACCCAGTACTTC CASSRKRGSQETQYF
16 TRBJ2-3 TRBV7-2 NA TRBD1 TGTGCCAGCAGCTTAGCGAAGGGGACAGGGGTAGATACGCAGTATTTT CASSLAKGTGVDTQYF
16 TRBJ2-1 TRBV5-1 NA TRBD2 TGCGCCAGCAGCTTGGGACTAGCGGGTATCGGCAATGAGCAGTTCTTC CASSLGLAGIGNEQFF
16 TRBJ2-3 TRBV7-9 NA TRBD1 TGTGCCAGCAGCCCAGAAGGGACAGGCCGCACAGATACGCAGTATTTT CASSPEGTGRTDTQYF
15 TRBJ2-3 TRBV14 NA NA TGTGCCAGCAGCCAAGGGCCTAAGGAGCGGGATACGCAGTATTTT CASSQGPKERDTQYF
16 TRBJ2-7 TRBV4-3 NA NA TGCGCCAGCAGCCAAGATCCCAGGATTCCCTCCTACGAGCAGTACTTC CASSQDPRIPSYEQYF
16 TRBJ2-1 TRBV7-2 once NA TGTGCCAGCAGCTTGACGGTACGGCCCTCCTACAATGAGCAGTTCTTC CASSLTVRPSYNEQFF
14 TRBJ1-1 TRBV7-2 NA NA TGTGCCAGCAGCTTAGGGCCCCAGAACACTGAAGCTTTCTTT CASSLGPQNTEAFF
13 TRBJ1-3 TRBV19 NA NA TGTGCCAGTAATCAGGAGTTTGGAAACACCATATATTTT CASNQEFGNTIYF
14 TRBJ2-7 TRBV4-1 NA NA TGCGCCAGCGCTAACCCGGTAAGCTCCTACGAGCAGTACTTC CASANPVSSYEQYF
17 TRBJ2-1 TRBV4-1 NA NA TGCGCCAGCAGCCTGTGGGGGGATCCCAATAATATTCGTGAGCAGTTCTTC CASSLWGDPNNIREQFF
16 TRBJ2-3 TRBV10-1 NA TRBD2 TGCGCCAGCAGTAGGACTAGCGGGAGGGAAGCAGATACGCAGTATTTT CASSRTSGREADTQYF
15 TRBJ2-7 TRBV7-9 NA NA TGTGCCAGCAGCCCTCCCTACGGGGGTACTAGGGAGCAGTACTTC CASSPPYGGTREQYF
17 TRBJ2-7 TRBV4-2 NA NA TGTGCCAGCAGCCAAGATGGGTTCGTGTCGGAAGCCTACGAGCAGTACTTC CASSQDGFVSEAYEQYF
15 TRBJ2-7 TRBV6-5 NA TRBD1 TGTGCCAGCAGTTACTTTGGGACAGGGACATACGAGCAGTACTTC CASSYFGTGTYEQYF
11 TRBJ2-1 TRBV30 once NA TGTGCCTGGAGGGGCGTGGGTGAGCAGTTCTTC CAWRGVGEQFF
14 TRBJ1-1 TRBV21-1 NA NA TGTGCCAGCAGCAAACTGGAGATGAACACTGAAGCTTTCTTT CASSKLEMNTEAFF
11 TRBJ2-7 TRBV6-1 few NA TGTGCCAGCCAGGGCAACTACGAGCAGTACTTC CASQGNYEQYF
13 TRBJ2-7 TRBV18 NA NA TGTGCCAGCTCACCACCGGGTGGGTACGAGCAGTACTTC CASSPPGGYEQYF
13 TRBJ2-2 TRBV2 NA TRBD1 TGTGCCACCCGGACAGGGGAAGCCGGGGAGCTGTTTTTT CATRTGEAGELFF
12 TRBJ2-1 TRBV5-6 NA NA TGTGCCAGCAGCTTGGGTTTGGGTGGGCAGTTCTTC CASSLGLGGQFF
15 TRBJ1-2 TRBV4-3 NA NA TGCGCCAGCAGCGGGTCCCCTCGGCCTAGCTATGGCTACACCTTC CASSGSPRPSYGYTF
14 TRBJ2-1 TRBV5-1 NA NA TGCGCCAGCAGCTTGGCGGGAACGAACAATGAGCAGTTCTTC CASSLAGTNNEQFF
14 TRBJ2-3 TRBV4-1 NA NA TGCGCCAGCAGCCAAGATGGGTTCACAGATACGCAGTATTTT CASSQDGFTDTQYF
16 TRBJ2-1 TRBV5-4 NA NA TGTGCCAGCAGCTTGGGTCGGGTAAGCTCCTACAATGAGCAGTTCTTC CASSLGRVSSYNEQFF
16 TRBJ1-2 TRBV5-6 NA TRBD1 TGTGCCAGCAGCTCGGGGACAGGGGAAGCTAACTATGGCTACACCTTC CASSSGTGEANYGYTF
14 TRBJ2-5 TRBV11-2 NA NA TGTGCCAGCAGCTTATCGGGGGCCGGGGAGACCCAGTACTTC CASSLSGAGETQYF
11 TRBJ2-1 TRBV28 NA NA TGTGCCAGCAGTCCCAGGGCAGAGCAGTTCTTC CASSPRAEQFF
16 TRBJ2-5 TRBV6-6 NA NA TGTGCCAGCAGTTACTCGGGCCCCACAAGTCGACAGACCCAGTACTTC CASSYSGPTSRQTQYF
16 TRBJ1-3 TRBV6-1 NA NA TGTGCCAGCAGTGCCACAGGGAGGTTGTCTGGAAACACCATATATTTT CASSATGRLSGNTIYF
14 TRBJ1-5 TRBV19 NA NA TGTGCCAGTAGTTTCCTGCCGGCTGGGCAGCCCCAGCATTTT CASSFLPAGQPQHF
11 TRBJ1-4 TRBV14 few NA TGTGCCAGACCAACGGAAGAAAAACTGTTTTTT CARPTEEKLFF
17 TRBJ1-4 TRBV9 NA TRBD1 TGTGCCAGCAGCGGCCAAGTAGGGACAGCCCTTAATGAAAAACTGTTTTTT CASSGQVGTALNEKLFF
15 TRBJ2-2 TRBV9 NA NA TGTGCCAGCAGCGTAGCAGGGATCGGTACCGGGGAGCTGTTTTTT CASSVAGIGTGELFF
17 TRBJ2-3 TRBV5-4 NA NA TGTGCCAGCAGCTTGGGTCTCAGGTGGGAGAGTTCAGATACGCAGTATTTT CASSLGLRWESSDTQYF